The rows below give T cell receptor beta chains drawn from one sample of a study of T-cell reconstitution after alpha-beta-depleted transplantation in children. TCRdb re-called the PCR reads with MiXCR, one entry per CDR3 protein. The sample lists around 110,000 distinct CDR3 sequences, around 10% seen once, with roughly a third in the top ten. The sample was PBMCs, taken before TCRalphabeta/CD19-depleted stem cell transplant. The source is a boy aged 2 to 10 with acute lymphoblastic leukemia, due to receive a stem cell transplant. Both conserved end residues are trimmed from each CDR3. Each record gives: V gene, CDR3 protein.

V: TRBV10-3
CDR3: AISGRGLAATYEQY

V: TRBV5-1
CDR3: ASSSSGRAETQY

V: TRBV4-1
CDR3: ASSQVVAGGPDTGELF

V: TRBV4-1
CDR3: ASSQDSGSAYNEQF

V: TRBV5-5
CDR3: ASSLGAAQAF

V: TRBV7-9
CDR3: ASSFSAERDTQY

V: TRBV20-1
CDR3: SASLWLAGSVDTQY

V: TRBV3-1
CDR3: ASSQVSQTQY

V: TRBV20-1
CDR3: SAATRGPSYEQY

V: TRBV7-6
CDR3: ASSLGGRDTQY